These 8 T cell receptor beta chains were sequenced from one sample in a study of memory CD4+ T cells and cytomegalovirus serostatus. Single viable CD3+CD4+CD8-CD45RO+ cells were sorted as the memory CD4+ T cells. Profiled with immunoSEQ multiplex PCR; TCRdb holds only in-frame clones, not every one. The sample carries about 46,000 clones, around 74% recorded once. The source material was memory CD4+ T cells from blood. The receptors come from an adult in good health and CMV-seronegative.

The chain uses TRBV5-8 and TRBJ2-5; D gene ambiguous. Germline V lookup: CDR1 SGHTS, CDR2 YDEGEE. This CDR3 comprises 13 residues. Trimming pared 1 base from V and 5 bases from J, leaving 9 bases between. CDR3 nucleotide sequence: TGTGCCAGCAGCTTGCGAGGAGCGGAGACCCAGTACTTC. It is translated as CASSLRGAETQYF.

The chain combines TRBV7-2 with TRBJ2-1; D remains ambiguous. Germline V gives CDR1 SGHTA, CDR2 FQGNSA. V was cut by 0 bases and J by 6 bases, with 9 bases left in between. The CDR3 consists of 14 residues. CDR3 region: CASSLAGPGNEQFF. CDR3 DNA sequence: TGTGCCAGCAGCTTAGCGGGCCCAGGCAATGAGCAGTTCTTC.

This chain joins TRBV19 and TRBJ1-1; a possible D gene is TRBD1 (6 bases). The germline V gene has CDR1 LNHDA and CDR2 SQIVND (reference sequence). V was pared by 7 bases and J by 4 bases, with 22 bases between. The CDR3 is 16 residues long. CDR3 sequence: CASTIPGGRAGTEAFF. The CDR3 DNA is TGTGCCAGTACCATCCCCGGGGGCAGGGCGGGCACTGAAGCTTTCTTT.

The V gene is TRBV7-9, the J gene TRBJ2-1, with TRBD1 identical over 7 bases. Germline CDR1 and CDR2: SEHNR and FQNEAQ (reference sequence). After removal of 9 bases from V and 6 bases from J, the junction contained 5 bases not matched to a gene. The CDR3 loop spans 12 amino acids. Written as DNA, the CDR3 is TGTGCCAGTCGACAGGGCGGCAATGAGCAGTTCTTC. Amino acids: CASRQGGNEQFF.

The CDR3 spells CASSPKQAAGTNEKLFF. CDR3 nucleotide sequence: TGTGCCAGCAGCCCAAAGCAGGCGGCTGGGACTAATGAAAAACTGTTTTTT. V is TRBV5-4 and J is TRBJ1-4; no definite D call. V was clipped by 4 bases and J by 2 bases, with 18 bases between them. CDR1 and CDR2 from the germline V gene are SGHNT and YYREEE (reference sequence). The CDR3 is made up of 17 amino acids.

The chain joins TRBV19 to TRBJ2-7; 7 bases match TRBD2. Germline lookup yields CDR1 LNHDA and CDR2 SQIVND (reference sequence). V gave up 5 bases and J gave up 6 bases; unmatched junction bases: 7. The CDR3 spans 13 residues. CDR3 in amino acids: CASSVKTGGEQYF. DNA for the CDR3: TGTGCCAGTAGTGTAAAGACGGGGGGCGAGCAGTACTTC.

The rearrangement links TRBV6-1 to TRBJ1-1, with D possibly being TRBD1 (6 bases). The CDR3 runs 13 residues. Germline V gene sequence: CDR1 MNHNS, CDR2 SASEGT. Between the trimmed V and J ends, which lost 7 bases and 5 bases, there was a span of 14 bases. The CDR3 is CASTRHRDTEAFF. The CDR3 DNA sequence: TGTGCCAGCACCCGGCACAGGGATACTGAAGCTTTCTTT.

The CDR3 here is CASSPPGRNYGYTF. The CDR3 nucleotides are TGTGCCAGCTCACCACCGGGGAGAAACTATGGCTACACCTTC. V usage is TRBV18 and J usage is TRBJ1-2; no reliable D call. V lost 0 bases and J 2 bases, leaving 7 bases between the germline ends. The CDR3 contains 14 residues. Germline CDR1 KGHSH, CDR2 LQKENI.